Described below is a single T cell receptor beta chain sequence and its context. The data were taken from a study of PD-L1 blockade in urothelial cancer. Study overall: Males with bladder-origin urothelial cancer constituted about nine tenths of the roughly 30 patients. The number of prior chemotherapy regimens per patient was 0 to 3. Blood was evaluated 3 weeks (second dose) and 6 weeks after therapy began.

Time point described: peripheral blood 6 weeks after treatment start. Per patient, between 1 and 8 samples were collected at pretreatment and on-treatment time points. Data came from immunoSEQ multiplex PCR; TCRdb stores just in-frame clones and leaves some out. This sample has roughly 76,000 clones, with around 93% found just once. The CDR3 sequence is 14 residues long. Trimming removed 5 bases from V and 5 bases from J; junction bases left unmatched: 8. Germline V gene data show CDR1 as SGHVS and CDR2 as FNYEAQ. The sequence came from a woman of 80 years or more with urothelial cancer. The chain couples TRBV7-6 to TRBJ2-7, with 8 nucleotides matching TRBD1. Sequenced here: PBMCs, sampled around atezolizumab (anti-PD-L1) treatment. Here the CDR3 DNA reads TGTGCCAGCAGCGCTTGGGACAGGCCGGACGAGCAGTACTTC. Its protein product is CASSAWDRPDEQYF. Full variable domain (rest looked up from reference TRBV7-6 and TRBJ2-7): GAGVSQSPRYKVTKRGQDVALRCDPISGHVSLYWYRQALGQGPEFLTYFNYEAQQDKSGLPNDRFSAERPEGSISTLTIQRTEQRDSAMYRCASSAWDRPDEQYFGPGTRLTVT.